The 30 T cell receptor beta chains in this list originate from one sample, sequenced in a study of blood T cell repertoires in COVID-19 (dated by TCRdb to 2019 to 2021). The library was produced with the immunoSEQ multiplex PCR assay. In its TCRdb copy, this immuneACCESS table keeps in-frame sequences only and misses some clones. Where compared with another copy, unresolved V genes explain less than half of these, and the others have no known cause. This sample has 100,000 to 150,000 clones in its table, and approximately 90% of those were observed once. About 2% of the sample is taken by the ten largest. Input material: peripheral blood. The receptors were gathered from a man in his forties or fifties with COVID-19, enrolled during active disease.

The rearrangement links TRBV5-4 to TRBJ2-3; tentatively, D is TRBD2 (5 bases). Germline CDR1 SGHNT, CDR2 YYREEE (reference sequence). Trimming left V 7 bases short and J 1 base short, with 19 bases between. The CDR3 runs to 16 residues. CDR3 coding DNA: TGTGCCAGCCGAGAGGGAGCTTCTGTGGGCACAGATACGCAGTATTTT. Its protein is CASREGASVGTDTQYF.

The chain uses TRBV5-1 and TRBJ2-7; 9 bases are shared with TRBD1. The CDR3 length is 14 residues. Germline CDR1 SGHRS, CDR2 YFSETQ. The ends lost 0 bases at V and 5 bases at J; junction bases unmatched: 3. In DNA, the CDR3 is TGCGCCAGCAGCTTGGCCGGGACAGGGAACGAGCAGTACTTC. Residues: CASSLAGTGNEQYF.

This chain uses TRBV28 with TRBJ2-7, with TRBD1 matching 10 bases. The ends lost 5 bases at V and 3 bases at J; junction bases unmatched: 4. There are 14 residues in the CDR3. Germline V gene lookup returns CDR1 MDHEN and CDR2 SYDVKM. CDR3 in amino acids: CASSPGQGGYEQYF. As DNA, the CDR3 is TGTGCCAGCAGTCCAGGACAGGGGGGCTACGAGCAGTACTTC.

The rearrangement joins TRBV27 to TRBJ1-1, with TRBD1 matching 7 bases. The germline V gene encodes CDR1 MNHEY and CDR2 SMNVEV (reference sequence). The CDR3 is 14 amino acids. V lost 7 bases and J lost 8; bases outside the gene matches: 13. CDR3 bases: TGTGCCAGCACTAGGTTGGAGGGGGCGCGGGAAGCTTTCTTT. Protein product: CASTRLEGAREAFF.

The chain uses TRBV6-1 and TRBJ2-7, with 7 bases lining up with TRBD1. The CDR3 loop spans 15 amino acids. Per germline, CDR1 MNHNS and CDR2 SASEGT. V was clipped by 3 bases and J by 0 bases; unmatched bases: 5. The CDR3: CASSEGTALSYEQYF. CDR3 DNA sequence: TGTGCCAGCAGTGAGGGGACAGCTCTCTCCTACGAGCAGTACTTC.

This sequence joins TRBV2 and TRBJ1-2, with 10 bases matching TRBD1. Germline CDR1 SNHLY, CDR2 FYNNEI. The CDR3 spans 16 residues. The V segment lost 6 bases and the J segment 2 bases; nucleotides outside the gene matches: 9. The CDR3 DNA sequence: TGTGCCAGCAGGGGATCCCCGGGACAGGGGAACTATGGCTACACCTTC. It translates to CASRGSPGQGNYGYTF.

This clone was observed a few times. The gene calls are TRBV19 and TRBJ1-5; possible D gene TRBD1, 6 bases. CDR1 is LNHDA, CDR2 SQIVND, per germline (reference sequence). This CDR3 contains 15 residues. Here the CDR3 DNA reads TGTGCAACGCGGGGGCAGCATTATAGCAATCAGCCCCAGCATTTT. This gives the protein CATRGQHYSNQPQHF. Full variable domain (missing parts from reference TRBV19 and TRBJ1-5): DGGITQSPKYLFRKEGQNVTLSCEQNLNHDAMYWYRQDPGQGLRLIYYSQIVNDFQKGDIAEGYSVSREKKESFPLTVTSAQKNPTAFYLCATRGQHYSNQPQHFGDGTRLSIL.

V and J are TRBV27 and TRBJ1-1, with TRBD1 matching 10 bases. V was pared by 3 bases and J by 14 bases, with 6 bases of the junction left unmatched. Germline CDR1 is MNHEY and CDR2 is SMNVEV (reference sequence). The CDR3 has 12 residues. CDR3: CASSFTDRGMFF. CDR3 DNA sequence: TGTGCCAGCAGTTTCACGGACAGGGGGATGTTCTTT.

J is TRBJ2-2 and V is TRBV9; TRBD2 matches at 10 bases. The CDR3 loop spans 15 amino acids. Per germline, CDR1 SGDLS and CDR2 YYNGEE. Unmatched junction bases numbered 1, after V lost 4 bases and J lost 1 base. The CDR3 is CASSRTSGNTGELFF. CDR3 DNA sequence: TGTGCCAGCAGCAGGACTAGCGGGAACACCGGGGAGCTGTTTTTT.

The chain couples TRBV5-6 to TRBJ2-7, with D tentatively TRBD2 (5 bases). Germline values: CDR1 SGHDT, CDR2 YYEEEE. The ends were cut back, 2 bases at V and 7 bases at J, with 19 bases in the middle. The CDR3 has 15 residues. The CDR3 spells CASSLRETVRLEQYF. As DNA, the CDR3 is TGTGCCAGCAGCTTAAGAGAAACGGTTCGACTAGAGCAGTACTTC.

The chain links TRBV6-5 to TRBJ1-1; maybe TRBD1 (6 bases). Trimming took 5 bases from V and 0 from J, leaving 10 bases between them. Germline-derived CDR1 and CDR2 are MNHEY and SVGAGI. The CDR3 runs to 14 residues. The CDR3 region is CASSRQALNTEAFF. The CDR3 bases are TGTGCCAGCAGTCGACAGGCTCTGAACACTGAAGCTTTCTTT.

As for this clone: Other nucleotide sequences from this sample produce the same CDR3. The CDR3: CASSSGLNTGELFF. CDR3 nucleotide sequence: TGTGCCAGCAGCTCCGGACTAAACACCGGGGAGCTGTTTTTT. V gene TRBV6-5 combines with J gene TRBJ2-2; a weak D match, TRBD2 (6 bases). The CDR3 extends over 14 amino acids. Trimming shortened V by 6 bases and J by 2 bases, and 10 bases separated the two germline ends. Germline V lookup: CDR1 MNHEY, CDR2 SVGAGI.

The chain links TRBV12-3 or TRBV12-4 to TRBJ2-7, with unresolved D. CDR3 size: 12 residues. Trimming cost V 6 bases and J 4 bases, with 10 bases left between them. CDR3 coding DNA: TGTGCCAGCAGGCGAAGTGTTTACGAGCAGTACTTC. Translated: CASRRSVYEQYF.

The chain recombines TRBV6-5 with TRBJ2-3; D gene uncertain. The CDR3 consists of 14 residues. V lost 3 bases and J 1 base, leaving 8 bases between the germline ends. Germline CDR1 is MNHEY and CDR2 is SVGAGI. CDR3 protein: CASSYRVRTDTQYF. The CDR3 DNA reads TGTGCCAGCAGTTATCGGGTCCGCACAGATACGCAGTATTTT.

The chain combines TRBV4-2 with TRBJ2-1; D may be TRBD2 (7 bases). V was cut by 1 base and J by 7 bases, with 23 bases left in between. Germline V gene sequence: CDR1 LGHNA, CDR2 YNFKEQ. This CDR3 is 18 amino acids long. CDR3 nucleotide sequence: TGTGCCAGCAGCCAAGTAGGGCCGTCGGGGGGCACAGGAAATGAGCAGTTCTTC. Its protein product is CASSQVGPSGGTGNEQFF.

The gene calls are TRBV5-1 and TRBJ2-2, with D tentatively TRBD1 (6 bases). Germline CDR1 is SGHRS and CDR2 is YFSETQ. This CDR3 is 16 amino acids long. V gave up 3 bases and J gave up 7 bases, with 19 bases separating them. The CDR3 DNA reads as TGCGCCAGCAGCTCGACCGGGACAAACAAGGGCGGGGAGCTGTTTTTT. Its protein is CASSSTGTNKGGELFF.

The V and J genes are TRBV19 and TRBJ2-3; no definite D call. The length of the CDR3 is 14 residues. CDR1 LNHDA and CDR2 SQIVND come from the germline V gene (reference sequence). Deletions cut 3 bases from V and 5 bases from J, with 12 bases between. This CDR3 reads CASSIRGAGDTQYF. The CDR3 bases are TGTGCCAGTAGTATTCGTGGAGCTGGAGATACGCAGTATTTT.

The chain couples TRBV14 to TRBJ2-1, with D perhaps matching TRBD2 (5 bases). The germline V gene encodes CDR1 SGHDN and CDR2 FVKESK. The CDR3 extends over 13 amino acids. The ends were cut back, 5 bases at V and 7 bases at J, with 12 bases in the middle. CDR3 residues: CASSSIALNEQFF. The DNA for the CDR3 is TGTGCCAGCAGCTCGATAGCGCTAAATGAGCAGTTCTTC.

V and J are TRBV2 and TRBJ1-2, with D maybe TRBD1 (5 bases). Germline V gene sequence: CDR1 SNHLY, CDR2 FYNNEI. The length of the CDR3 is 13 residues. Between the trimmed V and J ends, which lost 3 bases and 5 bases, there was a span of 10 bases. CDR3 residues: CASSDRAYYGYTF. CDR3 coding DNA: TGTGCCAGCAGTGACAGGGCCTATTATGGCTACACCTTC. Full variable domain (remainder filled in from reference TRBV2 and TRBJ1-2): EPEVTQTPSHQVTQMGQEVILRCVPISNHLYFYWYRQILGQKVEFLVSFYNNEISEKSEIFDDQFSVERPDGSNFTLKIRSTKLEDSAMYFCASSDRAYYGYTFGSGTRLTVV.

The J gene is TRBJ2-3, the V gene TRBV5-1; D not certain. Trimming took 4 bases from V and 4 from J, leaving 16 bases between them. From germline, CDR1 is SGHRS and CDR2 YFSETQ. The CDR3 extends over 15 amino acids. The CDR3 nucleotides read TGCGCCAGCAGCCCTAGGCCAGACTCACCAGATACGCAGTATTTT. Translated: CASSPRPDSPDTQYF.

The chain uses TRBV10-2 and TRBJ2-7; the match to TRBD2 covers 8 bases. Unmatched junction bases numbered 9, after V lost 6 bases and J lost 5 bases. The CDR3 has 14 residues. Looked up from germline, CDR1 is WSHSY and CDR2 is SAAADI. The CDR3, as DNA: TGCGCCAGCAGCGTGAGCGGGAGTGACCACGAGCAGTACGTC. Translated: CASSVSGSDHEQYV.

The chain combines TRBV6-5 with TRBJ1-2; 9 bases map to TRBD1. With V trimmed by 7 bases and J by 4 bases, 7 bases remained unmatched. There are 14 residues in the CDR3. CDR1 is MNHEY, CDR2 SVGAGI, per germline. In DNA, the CDR3 is TGTGCCAGCACCCGGGACAGGGAGGGCTATGGCTACACCTTC. Translating gives CASTRDREGYGYTF.

The rearrangement uses TRBV6-1 and TRBJ2-3; TRBD1 might be the D (6 bases). Germline V gene data show CDR1 as MNHNS and CDR2 as SASEGT. This CDR3 comprises 15 residues. The germline V and J ends were trimmed by 2 bases and 0 bases, with 9 bases remaining between them. CDR3 residues: CASSEWTASTDTQYF. The CDR3 nucleotides read TGTGCCAGCAGTGAATGGACAGCAAGCACAGATACGCAGTATTTT.

The chain employs TRBV11-2 and TRBJ1-4; 7 bases are a match to TRBD1. The germline gives CDR1 SGHAT, CDR2 FQNNGV. With V trimmed by 3 bases and J by 7 bases, 5 bases remained unmatched. The CDR3 has 14 amino acids. The CDR3 nucleotides are TGTGCCAGCAGCTTGACAGGGCCGGGTGAAAAACTGTTTTTT. Its protein product is CASSLTGPGEKLFF.

The chain combines TRBV7-9 with TRBJ2-2, with a possible D match to TRBD1 (5 bases). The length of the CDR3 is 12 residues. The V end was cut by 6 bases, the J end by 5 bases, with 7 bases between. Germline assignment: CDR1 SEHNR and CDR2 FQNEAQ (reference sequence). The CDR3 bases are TGTGCCAGCAGTCGGACAACCGGGGAGCTGTTTTTT. Translating it yields CASSRTTGELFF.

The V and J genes are TRBV11-3 and TRBJ1-4; TRBD1 matches 7 bases. The germline gives CDR1 SGHNT, CDR2 YENEEA. This CDR3 contains 14 residues. V lost 2 bases to trimming and J lost 6 bases; unmatched junction nucleotides: 3. CDR3: CASSLSQGDEKLFF. DNA of the CDR3: TGTGCCAGCAGCTTAAGTCAGGGGGATGAAAAACTGTTTTTT. Full variable domain (outside the CDR3, taken from reference TRBV11-3 and TRBJ1-4): EAGVVQSPRYKIIEKKQPVAFWCNPISGHNTLYWYLQNLGQGPELLIRYENEEAVDDSQLPKDRFSAERLKGVDSTLKIQPAELGDSAVYLCASSLSQGDEKLFFGSGTQLSVL.

J is TRBJ2-3 and V is TRBV18; 10 bases line up with TRBD2. Germline CDR1 KGHSH, CDR2 LQKENI. There are 18 residues in the CDR3. V shed 3 bases, J shed 3 bases, and the junction held 12 bases outside the gene matches. Written as DNA, the CDR3 is TGTGCCAGCTCACCTCCCCCGGAGCGGGAGGGAGTTACAGATACGCAGTATTTT. Its protein product is CASSPPPEREGVTDTQYF.

The chain combines TRBV5-1 with TRBJ2-2; weak D call: TRBD2 (5 bases). Looked up from germline, CDR1 is SGHRS and CDR2 is YFSETQ. Trimming shortened V by 4 bases and J by 6 bases, and 28 bases separated the two germline ends. The CDR3 totals 19 residues. The CDR3 bases are TGCGCCAGCAGCGGAGTAGCGCTACCTCCTACTAGGAATCCCGGGGAGCTGTTTTTT. It encodes CASSGVALPPTRNPGELFF.

This chain links TRBV3-1 (or the pseudogene TRBV3-2) with TRBJ2-7; 10 nucleotides agree with TRBD2. This CDR3 region has 13 residues. Germline loops: CDR1 LGHDT, CDR2 YNNKEL (reference sequence). V lost 3 bases, J lost 6 bases, and 2 bases stayed unmatched. CDR3 coding DNA: TGTGCCAGCAGCCACGGGACTAGCGCCGAGCAGTACGTC. Translated, it gives CASSHGTSAEQYV.

This clone was counted a single time. The chain has TRBV5-1 and TRBJ1-4; D gene uncertain. This CDR3 spans 13 amino acids. CDR1 is SGHRS, CDR2 YFSETQ, per germline. The V and J ends lost 1 base and 4 bases respectively, with 5 bases between them. For the CDR3, the DNA is TGCGCCAGCAGCTTGTCGGGTAATGAAAAACTGTTTTTT. Translation gives CASSLSGNEKLFF.